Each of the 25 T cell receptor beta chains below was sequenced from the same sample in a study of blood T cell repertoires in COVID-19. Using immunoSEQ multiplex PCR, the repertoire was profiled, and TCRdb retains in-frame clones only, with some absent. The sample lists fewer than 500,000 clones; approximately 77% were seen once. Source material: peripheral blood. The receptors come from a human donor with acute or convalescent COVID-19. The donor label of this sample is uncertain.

CDR3 nucleotide sequence: TGTGCCAGCAGCTTTACCCGGGGGTTCAATGAGCAGTTCTTC. It codes for CASSFTRGFNEQFF. V and J are TRBV11-2 and TRBJ2-1; possibly TRBD2 for D (6 bases). The CDR3 extends over 14 amino acids. Per germline, CDR1 SGHAT and CDR2 FQNNGV. Trimming removed 3 bases at V and 6 bases at J, with 12 bases between.

This CDR3 reads CAIRASGRADTQYF. The CDR3, as DNA: TGTGCCATCAGAGCTAGCGGGAGGGCAGATACGCAGTATTTT. The gene calls are TRBV10-3 and TRBJ2-3, with 12 bases aligning to TRBD2. CDR1 ENHRY and CDR2 SYGVKD come from the germline V gene. V dropped 6 bases and J dropped 4; count of bases not matched to a gene: 2. CDR3 length: 14 amino acids.

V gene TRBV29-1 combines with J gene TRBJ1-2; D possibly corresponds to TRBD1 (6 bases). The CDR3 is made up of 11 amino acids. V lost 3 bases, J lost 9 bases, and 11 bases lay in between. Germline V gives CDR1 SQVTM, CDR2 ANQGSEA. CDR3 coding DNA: TGCAGCGTTGAGCAGGGGAATTGCTACACCTTC. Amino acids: CSVEQGNCYTF.

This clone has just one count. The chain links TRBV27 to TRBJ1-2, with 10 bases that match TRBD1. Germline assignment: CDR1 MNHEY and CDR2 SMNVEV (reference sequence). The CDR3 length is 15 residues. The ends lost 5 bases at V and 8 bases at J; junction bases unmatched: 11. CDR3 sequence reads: CASSPRQGAGGGYTF. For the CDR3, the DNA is TGTGCCAGCAGTCCACGACAGGGGGCAGGAGGGGGCTACACCTTC.

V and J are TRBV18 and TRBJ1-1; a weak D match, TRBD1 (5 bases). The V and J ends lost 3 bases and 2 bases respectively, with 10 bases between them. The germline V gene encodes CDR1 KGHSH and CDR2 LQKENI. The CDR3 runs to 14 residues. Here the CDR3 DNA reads TGTGCCAGCTCACCCAGGGTAGAAAACACTGAAGCTTTCTTT. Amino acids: CASSPRVENTEAFF.

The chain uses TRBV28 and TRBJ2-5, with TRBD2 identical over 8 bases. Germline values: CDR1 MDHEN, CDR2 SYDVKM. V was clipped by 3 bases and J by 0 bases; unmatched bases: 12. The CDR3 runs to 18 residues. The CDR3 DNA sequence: TGTGCCAGCAGTTTGGAGCCAGCGGGGGTTAGGTACCAAGAGACCCAGTACTTC. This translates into CASSLEPAGVRYQETQYF.

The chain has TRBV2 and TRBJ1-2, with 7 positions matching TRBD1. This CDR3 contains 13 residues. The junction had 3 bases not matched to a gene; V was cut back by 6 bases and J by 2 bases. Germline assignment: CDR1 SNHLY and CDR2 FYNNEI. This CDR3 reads CASSRQGNYGYTF. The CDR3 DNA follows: TGTGCCAGCAGCAGACAGGGAAACTATGGCTACACCTTC. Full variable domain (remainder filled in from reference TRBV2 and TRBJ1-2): EPEVTQTPSHQVTQMGQEVILRCVPISNHLYFYWYRQILGQKVEFLVSFYNNEISEKSEIFDDQFSVERPDGSNFTLKIRSTKLEDSAMYFCASSRQGNYGYTFGSGTRLTVV.

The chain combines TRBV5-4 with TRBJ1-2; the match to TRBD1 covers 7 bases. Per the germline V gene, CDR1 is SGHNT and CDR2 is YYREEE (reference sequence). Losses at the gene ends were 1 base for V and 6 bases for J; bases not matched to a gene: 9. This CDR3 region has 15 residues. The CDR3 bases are TGTGCCAGCAGCTTGCCTCATTCGACAGGGAATGGCTACACCTTC. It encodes CASSLPHSTGNGYTF.

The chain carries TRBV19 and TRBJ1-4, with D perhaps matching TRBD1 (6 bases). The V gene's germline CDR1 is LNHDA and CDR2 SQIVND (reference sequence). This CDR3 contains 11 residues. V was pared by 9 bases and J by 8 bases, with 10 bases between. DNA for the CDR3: TGTGCCAGCGAGAGGGGGGAAAAACTGTTTTTT. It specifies CASERGEKLFF.

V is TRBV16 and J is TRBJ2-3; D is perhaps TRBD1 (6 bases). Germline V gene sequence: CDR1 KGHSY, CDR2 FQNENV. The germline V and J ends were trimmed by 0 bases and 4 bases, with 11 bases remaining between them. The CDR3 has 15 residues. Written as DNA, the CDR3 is TGTGCCAGCAGCCAATCGACTGGGGGCGCAGATACGCAGTATTTT. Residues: CASSQSTGGADTQYF.

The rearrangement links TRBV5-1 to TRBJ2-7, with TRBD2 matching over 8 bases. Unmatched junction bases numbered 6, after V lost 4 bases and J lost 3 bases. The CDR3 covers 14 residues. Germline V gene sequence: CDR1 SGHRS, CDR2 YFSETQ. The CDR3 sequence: CASSTGTRGYEQYF. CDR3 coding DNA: TGCGCCAGCAGCACCGGGACTAGGGGCTACGAGCAGTACTTC. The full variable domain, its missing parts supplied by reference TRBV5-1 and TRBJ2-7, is KAGVTQTPRYLIKTRGQQVTLSCSPISGHRSVSWYQQTPGQGLQFLFEYFSETQRNKGNFPGRFSGRQFSNSRSEMNVSTLELGDSALYLCASSTGTRGYEQYFGPGTRLTVT.

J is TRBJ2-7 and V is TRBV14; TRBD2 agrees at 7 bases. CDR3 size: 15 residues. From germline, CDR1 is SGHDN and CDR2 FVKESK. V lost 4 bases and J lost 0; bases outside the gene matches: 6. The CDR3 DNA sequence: TGTGCCAGCAGCCTGGGACTACCGAACTCCTACGAGCAGTACTTC. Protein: CASSLGLPNSYEQYF. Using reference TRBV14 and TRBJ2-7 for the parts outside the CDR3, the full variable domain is EAGVTQFPSHSVIEKGQTVTLRCDPISGHDNLYWYRRVMGKEIKFLLHFVKESKQDESGMPNNRFLAERTGGTYSTLKVQPAELEDSGVYFCASSLGLPNSYEQYFGPGTRLTVT.

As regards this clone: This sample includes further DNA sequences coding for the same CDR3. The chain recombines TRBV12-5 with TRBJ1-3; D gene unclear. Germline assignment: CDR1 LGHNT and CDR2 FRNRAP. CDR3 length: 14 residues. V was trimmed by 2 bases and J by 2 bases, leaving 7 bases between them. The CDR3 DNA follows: TGTGCTAGTGGTTTGTCCGGGGCTGGAAACACCATATATTTT. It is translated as CASGLSGAGNTIYF. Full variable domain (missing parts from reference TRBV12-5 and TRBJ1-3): DARVTQTPRHKVTEMGQEVTMRCQPILGHNTVFWYRQTMMQGLELLAYFRNRAPLDDSGMPKDRFSAEMPDATLATLKIQPSEPRDSAVYFCASGLSGAGNTIYFGEGSWLTVV.

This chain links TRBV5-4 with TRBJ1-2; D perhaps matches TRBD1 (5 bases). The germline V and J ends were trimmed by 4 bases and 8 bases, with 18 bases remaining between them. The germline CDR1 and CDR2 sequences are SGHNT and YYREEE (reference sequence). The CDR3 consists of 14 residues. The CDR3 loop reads CASSVVDRLRGYTF. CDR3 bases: TGTGCCAGCAGCGTGGTAGACAGATTGCGGGGCTACACCTTC.

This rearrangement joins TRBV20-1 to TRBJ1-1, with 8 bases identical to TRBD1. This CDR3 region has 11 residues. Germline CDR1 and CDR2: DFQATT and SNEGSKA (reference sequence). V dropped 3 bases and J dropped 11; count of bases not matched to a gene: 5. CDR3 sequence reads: CSARPDRVAFF. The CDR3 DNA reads TGCAGTGCTAGGCCGGACAGGGTCGCTTTCTTT.

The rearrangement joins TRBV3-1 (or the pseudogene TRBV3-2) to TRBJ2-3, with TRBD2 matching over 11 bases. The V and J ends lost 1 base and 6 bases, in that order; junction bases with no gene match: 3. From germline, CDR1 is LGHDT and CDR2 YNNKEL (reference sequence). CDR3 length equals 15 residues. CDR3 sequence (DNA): TGTGCCAGCAGCCAAGGGGCTAGCGGGGGGGATACGCAGTATTTT. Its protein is CASSQGASGGDTQYF.

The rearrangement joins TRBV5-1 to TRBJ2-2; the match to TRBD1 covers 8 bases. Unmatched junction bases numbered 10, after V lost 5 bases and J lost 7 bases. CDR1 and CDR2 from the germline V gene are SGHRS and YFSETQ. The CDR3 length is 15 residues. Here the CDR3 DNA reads TGCGCCAGCAGTTGGGACAGGTCGCATAACGGGGAGCTGTTTTTT. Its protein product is CASSWDRSHNGELFF.

DNA of the CDR3: TGTGCCAGCAGCCCCGCGGGGGTAGCGGGGAACACCGGGGAGCTGTTTTTT. It yields the protein CASSPAGVAGNTGELFF. The chain couples TRBV28 to TRBJ2-2; 7 nucleotides agree with TRBD2. V lost 6 bases to trimming and J lost 1 base; unmatched junction nucleotides: 11. Germline V gene sequence: CDR1 MDHEN, CDR2 SYDVKM. This CDR3 has 17 residues.

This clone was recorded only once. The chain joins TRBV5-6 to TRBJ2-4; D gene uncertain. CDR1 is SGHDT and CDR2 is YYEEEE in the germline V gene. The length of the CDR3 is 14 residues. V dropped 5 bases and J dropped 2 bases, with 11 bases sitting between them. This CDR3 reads CASSLSSSKNIQYF. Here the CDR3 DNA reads TGTGCCAGCAGTCTGAGTTCGTCCAAAAACATTCAGTACTTC.

This CDR3 is CASSSTKGRVSNQPQHF. The CDR3 DNA reads TGTGCCAGCAGTTCCACCAAGGGGCGAGTAAGCAATCAGCCCCAGCATTTT. The chain has TRBV27 and TRBJ1-5, with a tentative D call TRBD1 (5 bases). CDR3 size: 17 residues. Looked up from germline, CDR1 is MNHEY and CDR2 is SMNVEV (reference sequence). V was pared by 4 bases and J by 1 base, with 17 bases between.

CDR3 amino acids: CASSELAGGTSEQFF. The CDR3 coding sequence is TGTGCCAGCAGTGAATTGGCAGGGGGGACAAGTGAGCAGTTCTTC. The gene calls are TRBV2 and TRBJ2-1, with D possibly TRBD1 on 7 matching bases. The CDR3 has 15 amino acids. Trimming removed 2 bases from V and 9 bases from J, with 17 bases in between. Germline CDR1 SNHLY, CDR2 FYNNEI.

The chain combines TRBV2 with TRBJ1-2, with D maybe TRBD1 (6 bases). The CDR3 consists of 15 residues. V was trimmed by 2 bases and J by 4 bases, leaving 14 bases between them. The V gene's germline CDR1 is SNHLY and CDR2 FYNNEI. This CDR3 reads CASSELSGVGYGYTF. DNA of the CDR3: TGTGCCAGCAGTGAATTATCAGGGGTAGGCTATGGCTACACCTTC.

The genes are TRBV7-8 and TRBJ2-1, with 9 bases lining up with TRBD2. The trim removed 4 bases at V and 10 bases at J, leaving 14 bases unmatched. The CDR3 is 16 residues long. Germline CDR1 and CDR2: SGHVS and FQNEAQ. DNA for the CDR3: TGTGCCAGCAGCTCCCCCTCGGGCGGACTAGCGCGAGAGCAGTTCTTC. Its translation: CASSSPSGGLAREQFF.

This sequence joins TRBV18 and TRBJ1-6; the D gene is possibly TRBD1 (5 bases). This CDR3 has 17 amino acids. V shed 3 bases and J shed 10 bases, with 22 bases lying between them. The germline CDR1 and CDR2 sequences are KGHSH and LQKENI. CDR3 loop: CASSPGTTQALRSPLHF. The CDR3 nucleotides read TGTGCCAGCTCACCCGGTACGACACAGGCCTTAAGGTCACCCCTCCACTTT.

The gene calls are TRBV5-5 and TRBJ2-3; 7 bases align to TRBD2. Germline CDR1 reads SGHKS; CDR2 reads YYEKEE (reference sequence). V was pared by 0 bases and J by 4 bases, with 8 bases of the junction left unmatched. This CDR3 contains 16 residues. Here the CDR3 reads CASSLAGAGFADTQYF. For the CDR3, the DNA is TGTGCCAGCAGCTTGGCCGGAGCGGGGTTCGCAGATACGCAGTATTTT.